This T cell receptor beta chain was sequenced for a study of cytomegalovirus exposure and HLA in healthy donors. Regarding the study as a whole: Associated with HLA alleles at 0.05 false discovery rate in a later analysis were 15,000 to 20,000 TCR beta sequences.

This clone was counted once. The antigen remains undetermined. The primer mix had 60 Vbeta and 13 Jbeta primers. Clones were read by immunoSEQ multiplex PCR, and TCRdb kept only the in-frame ones, dropping some. The sample lists roughly 120,000 clones, about 73% occurring once. Germline CDR1 is SGHTA and CDR2 is FQGNSA. CDR3 size: 15 residues. V lost 1 base, J lost 11 bases, and 5 bases stayed unmatched. The rearrangement uses TRBV7-2 and TRBJ1-6; TRBD1 matches at 10 bases. Sequenced: PBMCs. This TCR was sampled from a woman in her 30s in good health and CMV-seronegative. As DNA, the CDR3 is TGTGCCAGCAGCTTAGGGGGACAGGGGTACACACCCCTCCACTTT. Amino acids: CASSLGGQGYTPLHF. The full variable domain, its missing parts supplied by reference TRBV7-2 and TRBJ1-6, is GAGVSQSPSNKVTEKGKDVELRCDPISGHTALYWYRQSLGQGLEFLIYFQGNSAPDKSGLPSDRFSAERTGGSVSTLTIQRTQQEDSAVYLCASSLGGQGYTPLHFGNGTRLTVT.